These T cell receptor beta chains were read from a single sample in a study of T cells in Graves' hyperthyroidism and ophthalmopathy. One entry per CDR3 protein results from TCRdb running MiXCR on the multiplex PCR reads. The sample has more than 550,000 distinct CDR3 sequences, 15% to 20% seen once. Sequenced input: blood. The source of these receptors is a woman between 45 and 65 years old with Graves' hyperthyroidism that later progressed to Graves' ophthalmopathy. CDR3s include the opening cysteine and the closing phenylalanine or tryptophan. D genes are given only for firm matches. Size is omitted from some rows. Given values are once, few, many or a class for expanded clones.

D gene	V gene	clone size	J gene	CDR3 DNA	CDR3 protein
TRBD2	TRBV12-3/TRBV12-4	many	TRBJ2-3	TGTGCCAGCAGTTTAACGGGACTAGCAGGACTTAGCACAGATACGCAGTATTTT	CASSLTGLAGLSTDTQYF
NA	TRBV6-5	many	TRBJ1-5	TGTGCCAGCAGTTACTCGACCACAGGGAGCAATCAGCCCCAGCATTTT	CASSYSTTGSNQPQHF
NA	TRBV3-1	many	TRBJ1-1	TGTGCCAGCAGCCAAGAATCCGGTATCACTGAAGCTTTCTTT	CASSQESGITEAFF
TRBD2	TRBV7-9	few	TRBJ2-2	TGTGCCAGCAGTTGGGACTACGCGAACACCGGGGAGCTGTTTTTT	CASSWDYANTGELFF
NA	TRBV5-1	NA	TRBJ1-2	TGCGCCAGCAGAGAGACGGGGGGGTATGGCTACACCTTC	CASRETGGYGYTF
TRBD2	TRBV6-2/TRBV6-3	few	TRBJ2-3	TGTGCCAGCAGTTATGGGGAGCGGGGGTCGACAGATACGCAGTATTTT	CASSYGERGSTDTQYF
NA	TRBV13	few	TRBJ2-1	TGTGCCAGCAGCCCAGGGGTGTACAATGAGCAGTTCTTC	CASSPGVYNEQFF
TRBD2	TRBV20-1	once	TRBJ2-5	TGCAGTGTTCCTCGTACTAGCGGGGGAGGGGAGACCCAGTACTTC	CSVPRTSGGGETQYF
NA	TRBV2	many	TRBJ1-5	TGTGCCAGCAGTGCCTCCGGGACGCTTATACAGCCCCAGCATTTT	CASSASGTLIQPQHF
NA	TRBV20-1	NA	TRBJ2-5	TGCAGTGCTAGAGCCGATCCGGGGGAAGAGACCCAGTACTTC	CSARADPGEETQYF
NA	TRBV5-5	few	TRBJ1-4	TGTGCCAGCAGGATTCGGGGGGAGGGAAGTGAAAAACTGTTTTTT	CASRIRGEGSEKLFF
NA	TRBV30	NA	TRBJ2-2	TGTGCCTGGGAACGAACCCAACCGAACACCGGGGAGCTGTTTTTT	CAWERTQPNTGELFF
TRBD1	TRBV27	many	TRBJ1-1	TGTGCCAGCAGTTTGAGCGCAGGGGGAGTTGAAGCTTTCTTT	CASSLSAGGVEAFF
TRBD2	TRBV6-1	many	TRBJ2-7	TGTGCCAGCAGTGAATTTGCAGTGGGTGGCGGGGGTGCCTACGAGCAGTACTTC	CASSEFAVGGGGAYEQYF
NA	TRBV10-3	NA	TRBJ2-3	TGTGCCATCAGTGCGATTGGAGATACGCAGTATTTT	CAISAIGDTQYF
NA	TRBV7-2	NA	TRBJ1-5	TGTGCCAGCAGCCCACAGAGGACAGATAAATATCAGCCCCAGCATTTT	CASSPQRTDKYQPQHF
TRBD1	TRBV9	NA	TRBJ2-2	TGTGCCAGCAGCGTAGGGTCCCCCCGGGACAGGGTGATCACCGGGGAGCTGTTTTTT	CASSVGSPRDRVITGELFF
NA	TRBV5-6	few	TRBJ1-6	TGTGCCAGCAGCGTTCGAGGCACACGGGCAGATTCACCCCTCCACTTT	CASSVRGTRADSPLHF
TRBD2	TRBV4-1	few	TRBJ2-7	TGCGCCAGCAGCCCACGCTTGATGGGTAAGCGGGACTCCTACGAGCAGTACTTC	CASSPRLMGKRDSYEQYF
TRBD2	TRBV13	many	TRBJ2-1	TGTGCCAGCAGCTTAGTCAAACTAGCGGGGCCATTCTCCTACAATGAGCAGTTCTTC	CASSLVKLAGPFSYNEQFF
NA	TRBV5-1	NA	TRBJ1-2	TGCGCCAGCAGCTTGGACTACTATGGCTACACCTTC	CASSLDYYGYTF
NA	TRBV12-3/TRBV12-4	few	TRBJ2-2	TGTGCCAGCAGATTCAGGGCAACGAACACCGGGGAGCTGTTTTTC	CASRFRATNTGELFF
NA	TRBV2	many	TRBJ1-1	TGTGCCAGAAGCCTGGAGGGAGGGACTGAAGCTTTCTTT	CARSLEGGTEAFF
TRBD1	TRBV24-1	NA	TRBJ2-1	TGTGCCACCAGTGATCCCCACAGGGGAAGCAATGAGCAGTTCTTC	CATSDPHRGSNEQFF
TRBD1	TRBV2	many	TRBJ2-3	TGTGCCAGCAGACCGGGACAGGGCCCAGATACGCAGTATTTT	CASRPGQGPDTQYF
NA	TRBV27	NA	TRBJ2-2	TGTGCCAGCAGTGACCTCACCGGGGAGCTGTTTTTT	CASSDLTGELFF
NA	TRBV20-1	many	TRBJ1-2	TGCAGTGCTAGTGTGGGGGGGTATGGCTACACCTTC	CSASVGGYGYTF
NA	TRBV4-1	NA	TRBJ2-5	TGCGCCAGCAGCCAAGAGACCGGGACAACCCAAGAGACCCAGTACTTC	CASSQETGTTQETQYF
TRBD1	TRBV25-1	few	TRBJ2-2	TGTGCCAGCAGTGTCATGGGACAGCTGACCGGGGAGCTGTTTTTT	CASSVMGQLTGELFF
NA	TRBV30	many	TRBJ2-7	TGTGCCTCACAGGGAGGGTCCTACGAGCAGTACTTC	CASQGGSYEQYF
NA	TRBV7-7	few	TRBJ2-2	TGTGCTAGCAGGAAGGGACTGAACACCGGGGAGCCGTTTTTT	CASRKGLNTGEPFF
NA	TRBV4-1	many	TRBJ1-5	TGCGCCAGCAGCCTCCGAGACACCAATCAGCCCCAGCATTTT	CASSLRDTNQPQHF
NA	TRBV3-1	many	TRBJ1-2	TGTGCCAGCAGCCAAGGGGTTGACAGTTACTATGGCTACACCTTC	CASSQGVDSYYGYTF
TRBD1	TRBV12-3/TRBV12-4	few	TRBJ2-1	TGTGCCAGCAGACAAACCTGGGGACAGGGGGCAATCTACAATGAGCAGTTCTTC	CASRQTWGQGAIYNEQFF
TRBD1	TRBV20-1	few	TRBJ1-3	TGCAGTGCTACCGGGACAGCTTTTACTGGAAACACCATATATTTT	CSATGTAFTGNTIYF
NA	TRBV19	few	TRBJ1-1	TGTGCCAGTAGTAGACCGGGAGGGGGGAACACTGAAGCTTTCTTT	CASSRPGGGNTEAFF
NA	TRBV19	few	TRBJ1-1	TGTGCCAGTACCATGCCCTCAGGAGATGAAGCTTTCTTT	CASTMPSGDEAFF
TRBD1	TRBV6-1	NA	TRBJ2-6	TGTGCCAGCAAGCCCTATCCGGGACAGGGGGCTTCTGGGGCCAACGTCCTGACTTTC	CASKPYPGQGASGANVLTF